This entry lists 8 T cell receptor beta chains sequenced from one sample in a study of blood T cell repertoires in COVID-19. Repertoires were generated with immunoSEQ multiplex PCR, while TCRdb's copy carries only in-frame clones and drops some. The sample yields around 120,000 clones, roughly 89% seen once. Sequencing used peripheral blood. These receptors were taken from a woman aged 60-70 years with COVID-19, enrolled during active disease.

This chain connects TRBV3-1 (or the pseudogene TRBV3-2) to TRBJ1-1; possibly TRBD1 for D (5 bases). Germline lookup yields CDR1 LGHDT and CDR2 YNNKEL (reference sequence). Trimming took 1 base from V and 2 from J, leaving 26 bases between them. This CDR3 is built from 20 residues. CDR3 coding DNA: TGTGCCAGCAGCCAAGGTGTTTTGGGAAGGGCGGGACGGCGTAACACTGAAGCTTTCTTT. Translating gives CASSQGVLGRAGRRNTEAFF.

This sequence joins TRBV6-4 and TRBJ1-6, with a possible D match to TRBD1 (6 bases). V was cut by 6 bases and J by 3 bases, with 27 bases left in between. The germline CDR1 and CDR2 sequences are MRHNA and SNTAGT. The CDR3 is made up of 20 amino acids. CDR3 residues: CASSLPEETGGRSYNSPLHF. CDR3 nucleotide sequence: TGTGCCAGCAGCTTACCGGAGGAGACGGGGGGCAGGAGCTATAATTCACCCCTCCACTTT.

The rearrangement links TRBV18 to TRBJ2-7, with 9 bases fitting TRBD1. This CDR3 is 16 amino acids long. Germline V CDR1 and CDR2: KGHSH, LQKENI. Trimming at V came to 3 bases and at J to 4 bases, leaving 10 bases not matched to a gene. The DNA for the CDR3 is TGTGCCAGCTCACCCGCCGGGACAGGGCTCTCTTACGAGCAGTACTTC. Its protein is CASSPAGTGLSYEQYF.

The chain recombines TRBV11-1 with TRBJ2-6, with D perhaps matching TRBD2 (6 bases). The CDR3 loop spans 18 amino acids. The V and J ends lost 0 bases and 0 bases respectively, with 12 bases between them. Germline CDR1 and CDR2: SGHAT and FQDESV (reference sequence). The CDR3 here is CASSLAGGRLSGANVLTF. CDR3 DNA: TGTGCCAGCAGCTTAGCGGGGGGACGGCTCTCTGGGGCCAACGTCCTGACTTTC.

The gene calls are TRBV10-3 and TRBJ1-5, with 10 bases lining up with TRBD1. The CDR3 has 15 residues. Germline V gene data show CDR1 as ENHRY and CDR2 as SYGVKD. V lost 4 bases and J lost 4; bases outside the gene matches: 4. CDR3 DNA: TGTGCCATCAGTGCCGGGACAGGGGCAAATCAGCCCCAGCATTTT. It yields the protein CAISAGTGANQPQHF.

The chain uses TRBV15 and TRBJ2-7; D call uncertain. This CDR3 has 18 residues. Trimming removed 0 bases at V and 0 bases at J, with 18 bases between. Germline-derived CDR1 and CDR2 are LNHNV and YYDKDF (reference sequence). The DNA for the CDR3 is TGTGCCACCAGCAGAGATCTTGGTCAGAAACCCATCTCCTACGAGCAGTACTTC. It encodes CATSRDLGQKPISYEQYF.

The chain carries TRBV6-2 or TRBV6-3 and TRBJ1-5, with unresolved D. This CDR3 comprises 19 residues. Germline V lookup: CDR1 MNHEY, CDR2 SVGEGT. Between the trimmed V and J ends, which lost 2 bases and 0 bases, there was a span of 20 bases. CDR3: CASSYRIGRNGLSNQPQHF. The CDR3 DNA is TGTGCCAGCAGTTACAGAATAGGACGGAACGGACTTAGCAATCAGCCCCAGCATTTT.

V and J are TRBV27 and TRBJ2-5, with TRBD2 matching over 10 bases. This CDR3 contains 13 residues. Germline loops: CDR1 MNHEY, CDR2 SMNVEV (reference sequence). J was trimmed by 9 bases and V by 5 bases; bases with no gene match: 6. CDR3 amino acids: CASSLAGAGAQYF. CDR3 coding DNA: TGTGCCAGCAGTCTAGCGGGGGCGGGGGCCCAGTACTTC.